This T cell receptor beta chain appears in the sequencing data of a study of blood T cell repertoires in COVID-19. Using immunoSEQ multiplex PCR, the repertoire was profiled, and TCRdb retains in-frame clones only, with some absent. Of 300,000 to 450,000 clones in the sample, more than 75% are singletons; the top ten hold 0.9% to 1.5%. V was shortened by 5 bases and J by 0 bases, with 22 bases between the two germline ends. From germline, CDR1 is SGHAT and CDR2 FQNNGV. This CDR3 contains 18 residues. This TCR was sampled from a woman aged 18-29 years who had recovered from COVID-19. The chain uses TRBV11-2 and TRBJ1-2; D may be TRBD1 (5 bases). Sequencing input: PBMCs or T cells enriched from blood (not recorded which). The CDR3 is CASSAPGREGPPNYGYTF. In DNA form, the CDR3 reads TGTGCCAGCAGCGCACCGGGAAGGGAGGGACCTCCTAACTATGGCTACACCTTC.